What follows are 14 T cell receptor beta chains derived from one specimen sequenced in a study of blood T cell repertoires in COVID-19. Using immunoSEQ multiplex PCR, the repertoire was profiled, and TCRdb retains in-frame clones only, with some absent. The sample records about 100,000 clones, 80% to 90% being singletons. The sequencing input was PBMCs or T cells enriched from blood (not recorded which). The receptors come from a woman between 50 and 59 years old who had recovered from COVID-19.

This clone was recorded a few times. DNA of the CDR3: TGTGCCATCAGTGAGGGGGGGACAGGGGGCGGTCAGCCCCAGCATTTT. Translated: CAISEGGTGGGQPQHF. The chain couples TRBV10-3 to TRBJ1-5, with TRBD1 matching over 12 bases. In germline, CDR1 is ENHRY, CDR2 SYGVKD. V was clipped by 2 bases and J by 6 bases; unmatched bases: 5. The CDR3 is 16 residues long.

In DNA form, the CDR3 reads TGTGCCAGCAGATTACAGGTGAGCTCCTACAATGAGCAGTTCTTC. Translated, it gives CASRLQVSSYNEQFF. This sequence joins TRBV2 and TRBJ2-1, with D tentatively TRBD1 (5 bases). Germline CDR1 is SNHLY and CDR2 is FYNNEI. The CDR3 sequence is 15 residues long. Trimming took 6 bases from V and 0 from J, leaving 12 bases between them. Based on the CDR3 plus reference TRBV2 and TRBJ2-1, the full variable domain is EPEVTQTPSHQVTQMGQEVILRCVPISNHLYFYWYRQILGQKVEFLVSFYNNEISEKSEIFDDQFSVERPDGSNFTLKIRSTKLEDSAMYFCASRLQVSSYNEQFFGPGTRLTVL.

The chain carries TRBV28 and TRBJ1-5; tentatively, D is TRBD1 (5 bases). CDR3 length: 14 residues. The ends were cut back, 11 bases at V and 6 bases at J, with 20 bases in the middle. Germline V CDR1 and CDR2: MDHEN, SYDVKM. The CDR3 DNA sequence: TGTGCCGGTCGAAGGGGCGGGGATGGTCAGCCCCAGCATTTT. Protein: CAGRRGGDGQPQHF.

This clone was detected only once. The chain uses TRBV12-3 or TRBV12-4 and TRBJ1-2; TRBD1 is a possible D gene (6 bases). V lost 2 bases and J lost 10, with 14 bases in between. This CDR3 region has 13 residues. Here the CDR3 DNA reads TGTGCCAGCAGTTTATATACAGGGCGGTTCTACACCTTC. Translation: CASSLYTGRFYTF.

The chain has TRBV2 and TRBJ1-4; 7 positions agree with TRBD1. Per the germline V gene, CDR1 is SNHLY and CDR2 is FYNNEI. The V and J ends lost 7 bases and 8 bases, in that order; junction bases with no gene match: 7. The CDR3 contains 13 residues. The chain's CDR3 is CASKRDRTEKLFF. The CDR3 DNA reads TGTGCCAGCAAACGGGACAGAACCGAAAAACTGTTTTTT.

The genes are TRBV6-5 and TRBJ2-7, with D possibly TRBD2 on 6 matching bases. The CDR3 is 13 amino acids. V was shortened by 6 bases and J by 3 bases, with 12 bases between the two germline ends. The germline gives CDR1 MNHEY, CDR2 SVGAGI. CDR3 sequence: CASSPVEGYEQYF. The CDR3 DNA sequence: TGTGCCAGCAGCCCGGTGGAGGGCTACGAGCAGTACTTC.

The table lists this clone with a count of one. The chain uses TRBV5-4 and TRBJ2-1, with 8 bases lining up with TRBD1. V was pared by 4 bases and J by 8 bases, with 17 bases of the junction left unmatched. Germline CDR1 and CDR2: SGHNT and YYREEE (reference sequence). This CDR3 contains 17 residues. The CDR3 reads CASSIPQGASVTDEQFF. DNA for the CDR3: TGTGCCAGCAGCATACCGCAGGGGGCTTCGGTTACGGATGAGCAGTTCTTC.

The V gene is TRBV5-1, the J gene TRBJ2-5, with 7 bases lining up with TRBD2. Trimming at V came to 0 bases and at J to 5 bases, leaving 4 bases not matched to a gene. The CDR3 totals 14 residues. Germline CDR1 is SGHRS and CDR2 is YFSETQ. DNA for the CDR3: TGCGCCAGCAGCTTGGCGGGGGGATGGGAGACCCAGTACTTC. Translating it yields CASSLAGGWETQYF.

This chain links TRBV15 with TRBJ2-2; 9 bases align to TRBD1. Per germline, CDR1 LNHNV and CDR2 YYDKDF (reference sequence). The CDR3 loop spans 18 amino acids. V shed 3 bases and J 7 bases; nucleotides not matched to a gene: 15. The CDR3, as DNA: TGTGCCACCAGCAGGCGGCGCCTACAGGGGGCGCTTGGCGGGGAGCTGTTTTTT. As protein: CATSRRRLQGALGGELFF.

This sequence joins TRBV18 and TRBJ1-5; weak D call: TRBD1 (5 bases). The ends were cut back, 5 bases at V and 4 bases at J, with 18 bases in the middle. Germline CDR1 is KGHSH and CDR2 is LQKENI. This CDR3 is 16 amino acids long. CDR3 DNA: TGTGCCAGCTCAAGGACCGCGGGGCAAGGGAATCAGCCCCAGCATTTT. Its translation: CASSRTAGQGNQPQHF.

The chain is built from TRBV12-5 and TRBJ2-5; 9 bases line up with TRBD1. V shed 4 bases, J shed 2 bases, and the junction held 5 bases outside the gene matches. Germline V gives CDR1 LGHNT, CDR2 FRNRAP. CDR3 size: 15 residues. The DNA of the CDR3 is TGTGCTAGTGGTTCCGGGACAGGGAAGCAAGAGACCCAGTACTTC. Amino acids: CASGSGTGKQETQYF.

This clone came up a few times. The V call is TRBV6-5, the J call TRBJ2-7; 12 bases are a match to TRBD2. V lost 6 bases and J lost 3; bases outside the gene matches: 0. The length of the CDR3 is 13 residues. CDR1 and CDR2 from the germline V gene are MNHEY and SVGAGI. The CDR3: CASRTSGGYEQYF. In DNA, the CDR3 is TGTGCCAGCAGGACTAGCGGGGGCTACGAGCAGTACTTC.

V usage is TRBV3-1 (or the pseudogene TRBV3-2) and J usage is TRBJ2-7; 9 bases align to TRBD1. Trimming removed 4 bases from V and 6 bases from J; junction bases left unmatched: 7. Germline V gene lookup returns CDR1 LGHDT and CDR2 YNNKEL (reference sequence). The CDR3 has 14 residues. The CDR3 DNA reads as TGTGCCAGCAGCCGCGGGACAGGGTCTCTCGAGCAGTACTTC. It codes for CASSRGTGSLEQYF.

The gene calls are TRBV5-1 and TRBJ2-1; the match to TRBD2 covers 8 bases. Germline V CDR1 and CDR2: SGHRS, YFSETQ. The trim removed 4 bases at V and 6 bases at J, leaving 9 bases unmatched. This CDR3 region has 15 residues. CDR3 sequence: CASSQRSGSFNEQFF. CDR3 sequence (DNA): TGCGCCAGCAGCCAGCGGAGCGGGAGTTTCAATGAGCAGTTCTTC.